The rows below give T cell receptor beta chains drawn from one sample of a study of CD8 T cells in ankylosing spondylitis. TCRdb passed the 5' RACE reads through MiXCR, listing each CDR3 protein once. Among about 340,000 distinct CDR3 sequences, approximately 15% were seen once, and the ten largest hold approximately 1.1%. The specimen was blood, either unsorted or a sorted T cell fraction (not recorded which). These receptors were collected from a male donor with ankylosing spondylitis or in good health (not recorded which). CDR3s include the opening cysteine and the closing phenylalanine or tryptophan. Fields, in order: J gene, V gene, D gene, clone size, CDR3 DNA, CDR3 protein. D genes are given only for firm matches. Only part of the rows carry a size: once, few, many, or a class if the clone is expanded.

j_gene: TRBJ2-7
v_gene: TRBV12-3/TRBV12-4
d_gene: NA
abundance: few
CDR3nt: TGTGCCAGCAGTTTAGCCGACTACGAGCAGTACTTC
CDR3aa: CASSLADYEQYF

j_gene: TRBJ2-1
v_gene: TRBV20-1
d_gene: NA
abundance: few
CDR3nt: TGCAGTGCTAGAGATGGGGGGTACATCAGGAATGAGCAGTTCTTC
CDR3aa: CSARDGGYIRNEQFF

j_gene: TRBJ2-3
v_gene: TRBV20-1
d_gene: NA
abundance: few
CDR3nt: TGCAGTGCCCCGGCGGGGGCCCTTAGCACAGATACGCAGTATTTT
CDR3aa: CSAPAGALSTDTQYF

j_gene: TRBJ2-4
v_gene: TRBV10-3
d_gene: NA
abundance: NA
CDR3nt: TGTGCCATCAGTGAGTCAGATTGGGCGGAGACCAAAAACATTCAGTACTTC
CDR3aa: CAISESDWAETKNIQYF

j_gene: TRBJ1-1
v_gene: TRBV29-1
d_gene: NA
abundance: many
CDR3nt: TGCAGCGTTGAAGAGGGTGGAGGGGGAGCTTTCTTT
CDR3aa: CSVEEGGGGAFF

j_gene: TRBJ2-2
v_gene: TRBV25-1
d_gene: NA
abundance: few
CDR3nt: TGTGCCAGCAGTAATATCGGACTGAACACCGGGGAGCTGTTTTTT
CDR3aa: CASSNIGLNTGELFF

j_gene: TRBJ1-3
v_gene: TRBV6-5
d_gene: TRBD1
abundance: few
CDR3nt: TGTGCCAGCAGTTCCTGGACAGGGGCTGGAAACACCATATATTTT
CDR3aa: CASSSWTGAGNTIYF

j_gene: TRBJ1-1
v_gene: TRBV11-2
d_gene: NA
abundance: NA
CDR3nt: TGTGCCAGCAGCTTCGGACAGCTCATAAACACTGAAGCTTTCTTT
CDR3aa: CASSFGQLINTEAFF

j_gene: TRBJ2-7
v_gene: TRBV10-3
d_gene: NA
abundance: few
CDR3nt: TGTGCCATCAGTGAATGGCCCGACGGATCCTACGAGCAGTACTTC
CDR3aa: CAISEWPDGSYEQYF

j_gene: TRBJ2-2
v_gene: TRBV5-1
d_gene: NA
abundance: NA
CDR3nt: TGCGCCAGCAGCTTTTGGGAGAACACCGGGGAGCTGTTTTTT
CDR3aa: CASSFWENTGELFF

j_gene: TRBJ2-5
v_gene: TRBV27
d_gene: TRBD1
abundance: NA
CDR3nt: TGTGCCAGCAGTTTAGGCCTCCCAACAGGGGTGGGAGAGACCCAGTACTTC
CDR3aa: CASSLGLPTGVGETQYF

j_gene: TRBJ2-7
v_gene: TRBV12-3/TRBV12-4
d_gene: NA
abundance: few
CDR3nt: TGTGCCAGCAGTTTCTCGGCAGGGGAGGGGGAGCAGTACTTC
CDR3aa: CASSFSAGEGEQYF

j_gene: TRBJ2-3
v_gene: TRBV10-1
d_gene: TRBD2
abundance: NA
CDR3nt: TGCGCCAGCAGGGCCGGGACTAGAGCCACAGATACGCAGTATTTT
CDR3aa: CASRAGTRATDTQYF

j_gene: TRBJ2-7
v_gene: TRBV7-9
d_gene: TRBD2
abundance: NA
CDR3nt: TGTGCCAGCAGTCCCTTAGGAGGGAGGGCCTACGAGCAGTACTTC
CDR3aa: CASSPLGGRAYEQYF

j_gene: TRBJ1-5
v_gene: TRBV12-3/TRBV12-4
d_gene: NA
abundance: NA
CDR3nt: TGTGCCAGCAGTTTTCGGCGCGGCCAGCCCCAGCATTTT
CDR3aa: CASSFRRGQPQHF

j_gene: TRBJ2-3
v_gene: TRBV12-3/TRBV12-4
d_gene: NA
abundance: NA
CDR3nt: TGTGCCAGCAGTTTCGACCGGGACTTCTTGGGAACAGATACGCAGTATTTT
CDR3aa: CASSFDRDFLGTDTQYF

j_gene: TRBJ2-1
v_gene: TRBV11-2
d_gene: NA
abundance: few
CDR3nt: TGTGCCAGCAGCTTAGACAGGGACAATGAGCAGTTCTTC
CDR3aa: CASSLDRDNEQFF

j_gene: TRBJ2-3
v_gene: TRBV6-1
d_gene: NA
abundance: NA
CDR3nt: TGTGCCAGCAGTGAAGCGCATGGACGGGGCGATACGCAGTATTTT
CDR3aa: CASSEAHGRGDTQYF

j_gene: TRBJ2-1
v_gene: TRBV10-1
d_gene: NA
abundance: few
CDR3nt: TGCGCCAGCAGTGAGTCGAGGTCCTCCGGGATCAATGAGCAGTTCTTC
CDR3aa: CASSESRSSGINEQFF

j_gene: TRBJ1-6
v_gene: TRBV29-1
d_gene: TRBD1
abundance: many
CDR3nt: TGCAGCGTCGGACAGGGGTATAATTCACCCCTCCACTTT
CDR3aa: CSVGQGYNSPLHF

j_gene: TRBJ2-7
v_gene: TRBV7-9
d_gene: NA
abundance: NA
CDR3nt: TGTGCCAGCAGCTTAGGCAGGGAGTCGTCCTACGAGCAGTACTTC
CDR3aa: CASSLGRESSYEQYF

j_gene: TRBJ2-1
v_gene: TRBV12-3/TRBV12-4
d_gene: NA
abundance: NA
CDR3nt: TGTGCCAGCAGTTTTGGGGCGGTGGGTACGGAAAATGAGCAGTTCTTC
CDR3aa: CASSFGAVGTENEQFF